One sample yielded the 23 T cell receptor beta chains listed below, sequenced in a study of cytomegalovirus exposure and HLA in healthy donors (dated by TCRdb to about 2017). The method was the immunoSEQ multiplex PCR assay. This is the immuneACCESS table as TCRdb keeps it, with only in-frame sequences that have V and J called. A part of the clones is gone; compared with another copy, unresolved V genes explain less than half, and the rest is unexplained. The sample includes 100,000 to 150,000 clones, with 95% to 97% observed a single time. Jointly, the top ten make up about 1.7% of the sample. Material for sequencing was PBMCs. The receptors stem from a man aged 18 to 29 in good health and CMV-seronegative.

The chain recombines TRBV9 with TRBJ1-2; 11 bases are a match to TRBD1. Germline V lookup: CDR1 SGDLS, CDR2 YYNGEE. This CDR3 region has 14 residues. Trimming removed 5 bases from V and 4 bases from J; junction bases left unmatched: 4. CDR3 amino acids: CASRGTGGSYGYTF. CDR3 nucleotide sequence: TGTGCCAGCAGAGGGACAGGGGGTAGCTATGGCTACACCTTC.

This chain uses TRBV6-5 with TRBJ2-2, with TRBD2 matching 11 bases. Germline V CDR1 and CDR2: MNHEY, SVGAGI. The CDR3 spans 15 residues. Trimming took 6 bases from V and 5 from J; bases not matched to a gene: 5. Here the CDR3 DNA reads TGTGCCAGCAGGGTAGCGGGAGGGGGGACCGGGGAGCTGTTTTTT. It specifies CASRVAGGGTGELFF.

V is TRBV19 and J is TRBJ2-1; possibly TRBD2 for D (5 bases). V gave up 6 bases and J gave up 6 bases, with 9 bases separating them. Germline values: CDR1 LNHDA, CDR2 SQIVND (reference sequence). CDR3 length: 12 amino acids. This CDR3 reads CASRGTSNEQFF. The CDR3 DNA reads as TGTGCCAGTAGGGGAACTAGCAATGAGCAGTTCTTC. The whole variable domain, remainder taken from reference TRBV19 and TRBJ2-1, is DGGITQSPKYLFRKEGQNVTLSCEQNLNHDAMYWYRQDPGQGLRLIYYSQIVNDFQKGDIAEGYSVSREKKESFPLTVTSAQKNPTAFYLCASRGTSNEQFFGPGTRLTVL.

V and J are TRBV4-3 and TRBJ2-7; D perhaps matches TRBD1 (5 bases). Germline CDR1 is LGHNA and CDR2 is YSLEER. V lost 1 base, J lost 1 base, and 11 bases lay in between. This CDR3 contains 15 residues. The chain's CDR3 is CASSQGPGMSYEQYF. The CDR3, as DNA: TGCGCCAGCAGCCAAGGTCCAGGGATGTCCTACGAGCAGTACTTC.

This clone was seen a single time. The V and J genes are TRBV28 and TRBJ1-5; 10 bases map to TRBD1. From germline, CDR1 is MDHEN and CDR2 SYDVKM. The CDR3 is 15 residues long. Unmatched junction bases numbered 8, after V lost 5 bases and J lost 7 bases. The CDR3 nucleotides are TGTGCCAGCAGTCAGAGGGACAGGGGTGTCCAGCCCCAGCATTTT. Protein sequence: CASSQRDRGVQPQHF.

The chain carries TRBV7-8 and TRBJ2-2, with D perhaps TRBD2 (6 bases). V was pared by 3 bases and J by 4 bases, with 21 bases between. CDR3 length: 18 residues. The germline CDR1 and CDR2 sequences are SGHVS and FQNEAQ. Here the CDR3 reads CASSLRRPGVRFTGELFF. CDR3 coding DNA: TGTGCCAGCAGCTTGAGGAGGCCGGGAGTGAGGTTCACCGGGGAGCTGTTTTTT.

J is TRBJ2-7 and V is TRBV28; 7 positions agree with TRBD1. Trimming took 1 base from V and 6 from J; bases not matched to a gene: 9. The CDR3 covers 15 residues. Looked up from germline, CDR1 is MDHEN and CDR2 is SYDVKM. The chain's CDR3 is CASSLFLTGKSEQYF. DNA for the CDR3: TGTGCCAGCAGTTTATTTTTGACAGGGAAGTCCGAGCAGTACTTC.

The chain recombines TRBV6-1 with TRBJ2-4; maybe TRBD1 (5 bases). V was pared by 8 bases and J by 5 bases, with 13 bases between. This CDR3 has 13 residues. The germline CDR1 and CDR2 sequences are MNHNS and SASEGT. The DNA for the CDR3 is TGTGCCAGCGAGAAGGGGTTCGAAAACATTCAGTACTTC. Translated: CASEKGFENIQYF.

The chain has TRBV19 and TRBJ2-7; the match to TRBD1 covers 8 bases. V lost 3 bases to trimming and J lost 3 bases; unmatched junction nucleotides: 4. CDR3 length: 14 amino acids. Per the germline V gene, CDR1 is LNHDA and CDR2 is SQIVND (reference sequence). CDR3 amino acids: CASSMGTGYYEQYF. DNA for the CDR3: TGTGCCAGTAGTATGGGGACAGGTTACTACGAGCAGTACTTC.

The CDR3 DNA reads TGTGCCACCCTCCGTCCCTTGGGGGAGCTGTTTTTT. This encodes CATLRPLGELFF. The chain employs TRBV25-1 and TRBJ2-2; no definite D call. There are 12 residues in the CDR3. Germline-derived CDR1 and CDR2 are MGHDK and SYGVNS. The ends were cut back, 10 bases at V and 8 bases at J, with 14 bases in the middle.

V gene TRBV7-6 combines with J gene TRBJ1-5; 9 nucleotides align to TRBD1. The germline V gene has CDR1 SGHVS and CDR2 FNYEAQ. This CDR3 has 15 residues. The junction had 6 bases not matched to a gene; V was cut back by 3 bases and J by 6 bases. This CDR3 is CASSLGTGLGQPQHF. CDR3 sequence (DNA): TGTGCCAGCAGCTTGGGGACAGGGCTTGGTCAGCCCCAGCATTTT.

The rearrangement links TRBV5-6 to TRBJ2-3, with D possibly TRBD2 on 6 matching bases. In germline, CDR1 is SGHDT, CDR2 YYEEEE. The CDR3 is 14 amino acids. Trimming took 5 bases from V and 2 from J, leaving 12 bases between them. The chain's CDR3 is CASRTGGTTDTQYF. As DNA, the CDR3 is TGTGCCAGCAGAACAGGCGGGACCACAGATACGCAGTATTTT.

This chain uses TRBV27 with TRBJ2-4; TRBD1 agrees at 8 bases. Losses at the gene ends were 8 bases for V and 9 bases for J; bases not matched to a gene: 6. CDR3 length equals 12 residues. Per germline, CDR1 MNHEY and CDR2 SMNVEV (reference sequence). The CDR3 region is CASGNTGGIQYF. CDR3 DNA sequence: TGTGCCAGCGGAAACACAGGGGGCATTCAGTACTTC.

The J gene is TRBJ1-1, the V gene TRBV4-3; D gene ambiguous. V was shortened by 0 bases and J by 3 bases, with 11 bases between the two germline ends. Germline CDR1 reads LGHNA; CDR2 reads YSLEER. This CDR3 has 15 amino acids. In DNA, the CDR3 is TGCGCCAGCAGCCAAGATCGAAGAGGCTACACTGAAGCTTTCTTT. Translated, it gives CASSQDRRGYTEAFF.

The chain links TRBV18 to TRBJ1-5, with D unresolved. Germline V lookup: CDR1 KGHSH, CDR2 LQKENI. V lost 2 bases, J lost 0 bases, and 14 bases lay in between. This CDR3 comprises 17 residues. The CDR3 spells CASSPRLSDYSNQPQHF. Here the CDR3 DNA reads TGTGCCAGCTCACCAAGGCTCAGCGACTATAGCAATCAGCCCCAGCATTTT.

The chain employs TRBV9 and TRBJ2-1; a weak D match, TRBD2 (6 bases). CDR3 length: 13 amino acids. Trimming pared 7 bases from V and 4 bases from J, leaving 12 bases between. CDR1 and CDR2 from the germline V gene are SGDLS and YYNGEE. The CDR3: CASQRETYNEQFF. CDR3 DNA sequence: TGTGCCAGCCAACGGGAGACTTACAATGAGCAGTTCTTC.

CDR3 protein: CASSLSGSTDTQYF. The CDR3 DNA follows: TGTGCCAGCAGTTTATCAGGTAGCACAGATACGCAGTATTTT. This rearrangement joins TRBV28 to TRBJ2-3; no reliable D call. CDR3 length: 14 residues. The V end was cut by 1 base, the J end by 0 bases, with 5 bases between. In germline, CDR1 is MDHEN, CDR2 SYDVKM.

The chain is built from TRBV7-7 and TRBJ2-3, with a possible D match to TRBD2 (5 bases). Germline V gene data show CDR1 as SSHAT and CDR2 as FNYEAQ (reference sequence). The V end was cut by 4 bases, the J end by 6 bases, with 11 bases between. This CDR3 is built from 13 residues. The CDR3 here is CASSSTRGDTQYF. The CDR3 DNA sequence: TGTGCCAGCAGCTCGACCCGAGGGGATACGCAGTATTTT. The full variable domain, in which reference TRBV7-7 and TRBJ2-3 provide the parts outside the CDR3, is GAGVSQSPRYKVTKRGQDVTLRCDPISSHATLYWYQQALGQGPEFLTYFNYEAQPDKSGLPSDRFSAERPEGSISTLTIQRTEQRDSAMYRCASSSTRGDTQYFGPGTRLTVL.

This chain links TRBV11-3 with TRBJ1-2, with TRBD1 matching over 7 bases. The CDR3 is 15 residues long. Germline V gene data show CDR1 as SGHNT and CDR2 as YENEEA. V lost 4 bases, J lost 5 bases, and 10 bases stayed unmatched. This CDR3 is CASSSGTADPYGYTF. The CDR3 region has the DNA TGTGCCAGCAGCTCGGGGACAGCAGATCCGTATGGCTACACCTTC.

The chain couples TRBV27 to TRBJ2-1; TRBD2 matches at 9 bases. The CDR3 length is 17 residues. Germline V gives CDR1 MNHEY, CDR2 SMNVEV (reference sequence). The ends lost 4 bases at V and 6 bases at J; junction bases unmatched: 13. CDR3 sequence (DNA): TGTGCCAGCAGTTCCCCCACGAGGGGCGGGAGGGCCAATGAGCAGTTCTTC. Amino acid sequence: CASSSPTRGGRANEQFF.

The CDR3: CASSLAGREYQPQHF. For the CDR3, the DNA is TGTGCCAGCAGTTTAGCCGGAAGGGAGTATCAGCCCCAGCATTTT. The chain combines TRBV27 with TRBJ1-5; D gene uncertain. Per the germline V gene, CDR1 is MNHEY and CDR2 is SMNVEV (reference sequence). This CDR3 comprises 15 residues. V lost 2 bases and J lost 5, with 13 bases in between.

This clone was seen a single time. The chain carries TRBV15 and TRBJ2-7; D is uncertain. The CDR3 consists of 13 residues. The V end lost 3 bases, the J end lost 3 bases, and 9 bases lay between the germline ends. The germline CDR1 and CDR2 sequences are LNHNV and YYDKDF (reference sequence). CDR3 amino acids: CATSRLGYYEQYF. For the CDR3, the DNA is TGTGCCACCAGCAGGTTGGGCTACTACGAGCAGTACTTC.

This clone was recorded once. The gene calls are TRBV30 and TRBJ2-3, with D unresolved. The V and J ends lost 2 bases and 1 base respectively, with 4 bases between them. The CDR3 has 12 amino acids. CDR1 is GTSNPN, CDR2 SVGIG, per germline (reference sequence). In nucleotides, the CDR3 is TGTGCCTGGAGTCGGGGCACAGATACGCAGTATTTT. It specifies CAWSRGTDTQYF.